The sequence of this T cell receptor beta chain was determined in a study of blood T cell repertoires in COVID-19. Background on the study: Samples representing acute and convalescent COVID-19 were sourced from the United States, Italy and Spain. Nucleic acid was either cDNA or gDNA, and it came from T cells, B-cell-depleted T cells, or PBMCs.

The junction had 10 bases not matched to a gene; V was cut back by 5 bases and J by 9 bases. CDR1 is SGHVS, CDR2 FNYEAQ, per germline. The length of the CDR3 is 13 residues. Per the study methods: The assay estimated nucleated cells by amplifying reference gene primers. Sequencing was performed with immunoSEQ multiplex PCR; in TCRdb, only in-frame clones are kept and a portion is missing. That table is the source of V, J and clone size, and D and trimming were worked out from the DNA. The data hold about 140,000 clones, with around 73% observed a single time. This clone was detected a few times. The receptor was derived from a woman aged 50 to 60 with active or convalescent COVID-19. Specimen: peripheral blood. The chain combines TRBV7-6 with TRBJ2-7; 7 nucleotides line up with TRBD1. CDR3 protein: CASSQGTVGGQYF. The CDR3 nucleotides read TGTGCCAGCAGCCAAGGGACAGTGGGTGGGCAGTACTTC.